Listed below are T cell receptor beta chains from one sample, sequenced in a study of blood T cell repertoires in COVID-19. Sequencing used immunoSEQ multiplex PCR; TCRdb keeps in-frame clones, though not all of them. The sample carries 110,000 or so clones, approximately 87% recorded once. Sequencing was performed on peripheral blood. The receptors were sampled from a man aged 65 to 79 who had recovered from COVID-19. CDR3s include the opening cysteine and the closing phenylalanine or tryptophan. The order of the fields is V gene, J gene, D gene, clone size, CDR3 protein, CDR3 DNA. A D gene is named only where the DNA matches it firmly. Clone size is shown for a subset of rows, as once, few, many or a class of expanded clone.

V gene: TRBV27; J gene: TRBJ1-2; D gene: -; clone size: -; CDR3 protein: CASSPGQGRYGYTF; CDR3 DNA: TGTGCCAGCAGTCCTGGACAAGGGCGCTATGGCTACACCTTC
V gene: TRBV30; J gene: TRBJ2-7; D gene: TRBD2; clone size: -; CDR3 protein: CAWSGGGSSYEQYF; CDR3 DNA: TGTGCCTGGAGTGGGGGCGGGAGCTCCTACGAGCAGTACTTC
V gene: TRBV19; J gene: TRBJ2-3; D gene: TRBD2; clone size: -; CDR3 protein: CASSLMGRADTQYF; CDR3 DNA: TGTGCCAGTAGCTTGATGGGGAGGGCAGATACGCAGTATTTT
V gene: TRBV19; J gene: TRBJ1-2; D gene: -; clone size: once; CDR3 protein: CASSLLGHLDGYTF; CDR3 DNA: TGTGCCAGTAGTCTCCTGGGACATCTTGATGGCTACACCTTC
V gene: TRBV29-1; J gene: TRBJ1-2; D gene: TRBD1; clone size: -; CDR3 protein: CSDDRVAGYTF; CDR3 DNA: TGCAGCGACGACAGGGTGGCTGGCTACACCTTC
V gene: TRBV7-2; J gene: TRBJ1-4; D gene: TRBD1; clone size: -; CDR3 protein: CASSKTGVREKLFF; CDR3 DNA: TGTGCCAGCAGCAAGACAGGGGTACGGGAAAAACTGTTTTTT
V gene: TRBV5-1; J gene: TRBJ2-1; D gene: TRBD1; clone size: -; CDR3 protein: CASSLGQTGDEQFF; CDR3 DNA: TGCGCCAGCAGCCTTGGACAGACAGGGGATGAGCAGTTCTTC
V gene: TRBV11-1; J gene: TRBJ2-4; D gene: TRBD2; clone size: -; CDR3 protein: CASSVPSPGGNIQYF; CDR3 DNA: TGTGCCAGCAGCGTCCCCTCTCCGGGAGGAAACATTCAGTACTTC
V gene: TRBV6-5; J gene: TRBJ2-4; D gene: TRBD1; clone size: -; CDR3 protein: CASSYQDRGDIQYF; CDR3 DNA: TGTGCCAGCAGTTACCAGGACAGGGGGGACATTCAGTACTTC
V gene: TRBV2; J gene: TRBJ2-2; D gene: TRBD2; clone size: -; CDR3 protein: CASSGIRGLAGGGTGELFF; CDR3 DNA: TGTGCCAGCAGTGGGATCCGGGGACTAGCGGGAGGAGGTACCGGGGAGCTGTTTTTT
V gene: TRBV5-4; J gene: TRBJ2-3; D gene: -; clone size: -; CDR3 protein: CASSFSRLSTDTQYF; CDR3 DNA: TGTGCCAGCAGCTTCTCGCGGCTTAGCACAGATACGCAGTATTTT
V gene: TRBV7-3; J gene: TRBJ2-5; D gene: -; clone size: -; CDR3 protein: CASSPGNQETQYF; CDR3 DNA: TGTGCCAGCAGCCCAGGCAACCAAGAGACCCAGTACTTC
V gene: TRBV12-3/TRBV12-4; J gene: TRBJ2-3; D gene: -; clone size: -; CDR3 protein: CASSFGGTDTQYF; CDR3 DNA: TGTGCCAGCAGTTTCGGCGGGACAGATACGCAGTATTTT
V gene: TRBV4-1; J gene: TRBJ2-7; D gene: -; clone size: -; CDR3 protein: CASSQPGTRVSYEQYF; CDR3 DNA: TGCGCCAGCAGCCAGCCCGGGACAAGAGTGTCCTACGAGCAGTACTTC
V gene: TRBV4-2; J gene: TRBJ2-3; D gene: -; clone size: -; CDR3 protein: CASSQGPGSTDTQYF; CDR3 DNA: TGTGCCAGCAGCCAAGGCCCGGGGAGCACAGATACGCAGTATTTT
V gene: TRBV12-3/TRBV12-4; J gene: TRBJ1-1; D gene: -; clone size: -; CDR3 protein: CASSLGGVVAFF; CDR3 DNA: TGTGCCAGCAGTTTAGGCGGGGTAGTGGCTTTCTTT
V gene: TRBV9; J gene: TRBJ2-3; D gene: TRBD2; clone size: -; CDR3 protein: CASSEWASGGPRQYF; CDR3 DNA: TGTGCCAGCAGCGAGTGGGCTAGCGGGGGCCCCCGGCAGTATTTT
V gene: TRBV11-3; J gene: TRBJ2-5; D gene: -; clone size: -; CDR3 protein: CASSLGASQETQYF; CDR3 DNA: TGTGCCAGCAGCTTAGGGGCCAGCCAAGAGACCCAGTACTTC
V gene: TRBV9; J gene: TRBJ1-1; D gene: TRBD1; clone size: -; CDR3 protein: CASSPLQGGTEAFF; CDR3 DNA: TGTGCCAGCAGTCCCCTCCAGGGGGGAACTGAAGCTTTCTTT
V gene: TRBV5-8; J gene: TRBJ1-6; D gene: -; clone size: -; CDR3 protein: CASTPWGGSSYNSPLHF; CDR3 DNA: TGTGCCAGCACCCCCTGGGGGGGGAGCTCCTATAATTCACCCCTCCACTTT
V gene: TRBV27; J gene: TRBJ2-2; D gene: -; clone size: -; CDR3 protein: CASSFRGNTGELFF; CDR3 DNA: TGTGCCAGCAGTTTCAGGGGCAACACCGGGGAGCTGTTTTTT
V gene: TRBV20-1; J gene: TRBJ1-1; D gene: TRBD1; clone size: -; CDR3 protein: CSASEDRVGTEAFF; CDR3 DNA: TGCAGTGCTAGTGAGGACAGGGTGGGCACTGAAGCTTTCTTT
V gene: TRBV27; J gene: TRBJ2-7; D gene: -; clone size: -; CDR3 protein: CASRQISRGYEQYF; CDR3 DNA: TGTGCCAGCAGACAAATAAGTAGGGGGTACGAGCAGTACTTC
V gene: TRBV5-4; J gene: TRBJ2-1; D gene: -; clone size: -; CDR3 protein: CASSLGLLNYNEQFF; CDR3 DNA: TGTGCCAGCAGCTTGGGACTACTAAACTACAATGAGCAGTTCTTC
V gene: TRBV15; J gene: TRBJ2-7; D gene: -; clone size: -; CDR3 protein: CATSRGGPIVEQYF; CDR3 DNA: TGTGCCACCAGCAGAGGGGGGCCAATCGTCGAGCAGTACTTC
V gene: TRBV30; J gene: TRBJ1-2; D gene: TRBD1; clone size: -; CDR3 protein: CAWRGQGAFRDYGYTF; CDR3 DNA: TGTGCCTGGAGGGGACAGGGGGCCTTCCGCGACTATGGCTACACCTTC
V gene: TRBV6-5; J gene: TRBJ2-7; D gene: -; clone size: -; CDR3 protein: CAGSTGRSYEQYF; CDR3 DNA: TGTGCCGGGTCGACAGGGAGGTCCTACGAGCAGTACTTC
V gene: TRBV18; J gene: TRBJ2-7; D gene: TRBD1; clone size: -; CDR3 protein: CASSASPGQGTGPHEQYF; CDR3 DNA: TGTGCCAGCTCAGCCTCTCCGGGACAGGGGACGGGGCCTCACGAGCAGTACTTC
V gene: TRBV13; J gene: TRBJ2-3; D gene: TRBD1; clone size: -; CDR3 protein: CASSNTGGPDTQYF; CDR3 DNA: TGTGCCAGCAGCAATACAGGGGGCCCAGATACGCAGTATTTT
V gene: TRBV7-9; J gene: TRBJ2-2; D gene: -; clone size: -; CDR3 protein: CASSFHGELFF; CDR3 DNA: TGTGCCAGCAGCTTTCACGGGGAGCTGTTTTTT
V gene: TRBV24-1; J gene: TRBJ2-5; D gene: -; clone size: -; CDR3 protein: CATSDFSGFYPETQYF; CDR3 DNA: TGTGCCACCAGTGATTTCAGCGGGTTCTACCCGGAGACCCAGTACTTC
V gene: TRBV24-1; J gene: TRBJ2-5; D gene: TRBD1; clone size: -; CDR3 protein: CATSDSGQGYGETQYF; CDR3 DNA: TGTGCCACCAGTGATTCGGGACAGGGATATGGGGAGACCCAGTACTTC
V gene: TRBV3-1/TRBV3-2; J gene: TRBJ2-7; D gene: -; clone size: -; CDR3 protein: CASSPTAMSSYEQYF; CDR3 DNA: TGTGCCAGCAGCCCTACCGCGATGAGCTCCTACGAGCAGTACTTC
V gene: TRBV15; J gene: TRBJ2-7; D gene: TRBD1; clone size: once; CDR3 protein: CATSLRQGKANEQYF; CDR3 DNA: TGTGCCACCAGCCTCCGACAGGGAAAAGCCAACGAGCAGTACTTC
V gene: TRBV15; J gene: TRBJ2-1; D gene: TRBD2; clone size: -; CDR3 protein: CATSRGLAGSSSYNEQFF; CDR3 DNA: TGTGCCACCAGCAGAGGACTAGCGGGAAGTAGCTCCTACAATGAGCAGTTCTTC
V gene: TRBV7-2; J gene: TRBJ2-7; D gene: -; clone size: -; CDR3 protein: CASSSGQYRAYEQYF; CDR3 DNA: TGTGCCAGCAGCTCCGGACAGTACCGCGCCTACGAGCAGTACTTC
V gene: TRBV16; J gene: TRBJ2-2; D gene: TRBD1; clone size: -; CDR3 protein: CASSRLDRGRTGELFF; CDR3 DNA: TGTGCCAGCAGCCGACTGGACAGGGGACGCACCGGGGAGCTGTTTTTT
V gene: TRBV29-1; J gene: TRBJ2-3; D gene: TRBD2; clone size: -; CDR3 protein: CSVVSGGATDTQYF; CDR3 DNA: TGCAGCGTTGTTAGCGGGGGGGCGACAGATACGCAGTATTTT
V gene: TRBV29-1; J gene: TRBJ2-7; D gene: -; clone size: -; CDR3 protein: CSVGGPHGADEQYF; CDR3 DNA: TGCAGCGTGGGGGGGCCTCATGGGGCCGACGAGCAGTACTTC
V gene: TRBV5-4; J gene: TRBJ2-5; D gene: TRBD2; clone size: -; CDR3 protein: CASSFGLAGNQETQYF; CDR3 DNA: TGTGCCAGCAGCTTTGGACTAGCGGGCAACCAAGAGACCCAGTACTTC
V gene: TRBV28; J gene: TRBJ2-1; D gene: -; clone size: -; CDR3 protein: CASRPEGNYNEQFF; CDR3 DNA: TGTGCCAGCAGACCGGAGGGGAACTACAATGAGCAGTTCTTC
V gene: TRBV5-1; J gene: TRBJ2-2; D gene: TRBD1; clone size: -; CDR3 protein: CASSLAPGGGGELFF; CDR3 DNA: TGCGCCAGCAGCTTGGCCCCAGGGGGCGGCGGGGAGCTGTTTTTT
V gene: TRBV5-1; J gene: TRBJ2-7; D gene: -; clone size: once; CDR3 protein: CASSLRQLGPSYEQYF; CDR3 DNA: TGCGCCAGCAGCTTGAGGCAGTTGGGGCCCAGTTACGAGCAGTACTTC
V gene: TRBV11-3; J gene: TRBJ2-3; D gene: -; clone size: once; CDR3 protein: CASSLTGFRDTQYF; CDR3 DNA: TGTGCCAGCAGCTTAACGGGGTTCCGGGATACGCAGTATTTT
V gene: TRBV4-2; J gene: TRBJ2-3; D gene: TRBD2; clone size: -; CDR3 protein: CASSQGLAGERTDTQYF; CDR3 DNA: TGTGCCAGCAGCCAAGGCTTAGCGGGGGAGCGCACAGATACGCAGTATTTT
V gene: TRBV2; J gene: TRBJ2-2; D gene: -; clone size: -; CDR3 protein: CASTVGLAPNTGELFF; CDR3 DNA: TGTGCCAGCACGGTCGGATTAGCGCCGAACACCGGGGAGCTGTTTTTT
V gene: TRBV5-1; J gene: TRBJ1-1; D gene: TRBD1; clone size: -; CDR3 protein: CASSGGTGQEAFF; CDR3 DNA: TGCGCCAGCAGCGGTGGGACAGGCCAAGAAGCTTTCTTT
V gene: TRBV20-1; J gene: TRBJ2-7; D gene: -; clone size: -; CDR3 protein: CSAGPHEQYF; CDR3 DNA: TGCAGTGCTGGCCCACACGAGCAGTACTTC
V gene: TRBV29-1; J gene: TRBJ1-1; D gene: -; clone size: -; CDR3 protein: CSAMAESLTEAFF; CDR3 DNA: TGCAGCGCCATGGCGGAAAGTCTTACTGAAGCTTTCTTT
V gene: TRBV9; J gene: TRBJ1-2; D gene: -; clone size: -; CDR3 protein: CASSATGSNYGYTF; CDR3 DNA: TGTGCCAGCAGTGCGACAGGCTCGAACTATGGCTACACCTTC
V gene: TRBV19; J gene: TRBJ1-6; D gene: TRBD1; clone size: once; CDR3 protein: CATRQGELYNSPLHF; CDR3 DNA: TGTGCCACTCGACAGGGGGAGTTGTATAATTCACCCCTCCACTTT
V gene: TRBV12-5; J gene: TRBJ2-3; D gene: TRBD2; clone size: -; CDR3 protein: CASASSGKRDTQYF; CDR3 DNA: TGTGCTAGTGCCTCTAGCGGCAAAAGAGATACGCAGTATTTT
V gene: TRBV10-1; J gene: TRBJ2-7; D gene: TRBD2; clone size: -; CDR3 protein: CASSLLAGVVHEQYF; CDR3 DNA: TGCGCCAGCAGTTTACTAGCGGGAGTTGTCCACGAGCAGTACTTC
V gene: TRBV6-5; J gene: TRBJ2-7; D gene: TRBD2; clone size: -; CDR3 protein: CASSYLAGVYEQYF; CDR3 DNA: TGTGCCAGCAGTTACTTAGCGGGAGTCTACGAGCAGTACTTC
V gene: TRBV4-1; J gene: TRBJ2-2; D gene: -; clone size: -; CDR3 protein: CASSPAQGTGELFF; CDR3 DNA: TGCGCCAGCAGCCCCGCGCAGGGCACCGGGGAGCTGTTTTTT